This entry concerns a single T cell receptor beta chain. This sample is part of a study of blood T cell repertoires in COVID-19. For the study at large: Acute and convalescent COVID-19 specimens originated in the United States, Italy and Spain.

The CDR3 contains 14 residues. Trimming cost V 2 bases and J 6 bases, with 11 bases left between them. Germline-derived CDR1 and CDR2 are SGHTA and FQGNSA. Participant-given clinical history determined each cohort assignment. In the original processing: Quantification of nucleated cells was approximated via reference gene primer amplification. Only in-frame clones appear in the TCRdb table, and some are missing; sequencing was by immunoSEQ multiplex PCR. V and J calls and clone size follow that table, whereas D and trimming were derived from the DNA. The repertoire holds fewer than 350,000 clones, with 75% to 90% as singletons.

The gene calls are TRBV7-2 and TRBJ2-4; D is unresolved. The sequence was obtained from a woman in her forties who had recovered from COVID-19. The sequencing sample was made of PBMCs or T cells enriched from blood (not recorded which). CDR3 nucleotide sequence: TGTGCCAGCAGCTTACTCTTGGGCGTAAACATTCAGTACTTC. As protein: CASSLLLGVNIQYF.